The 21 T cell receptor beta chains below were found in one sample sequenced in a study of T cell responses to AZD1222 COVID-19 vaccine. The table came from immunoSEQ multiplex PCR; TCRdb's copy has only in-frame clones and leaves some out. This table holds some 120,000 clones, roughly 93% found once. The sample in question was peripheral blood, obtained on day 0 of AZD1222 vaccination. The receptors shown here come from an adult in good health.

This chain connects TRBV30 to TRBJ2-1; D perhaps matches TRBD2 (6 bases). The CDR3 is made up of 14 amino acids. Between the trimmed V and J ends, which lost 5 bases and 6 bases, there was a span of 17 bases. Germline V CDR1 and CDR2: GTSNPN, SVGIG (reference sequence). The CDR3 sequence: CAWGPTGEINEQFF. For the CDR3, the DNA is TGTGCCTGGGGCCCCACGGGAGAGATCAATGAGCAGTTCTTC. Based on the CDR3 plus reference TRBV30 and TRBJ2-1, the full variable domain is SQTIHQWPATLVQPVGSPLSLECTVEGTSNPNLYWYRQAAGRGLQLLFYSVGIGQISSEVPQNLSASRPQDRQFILSSKKLLLSDSGFYLCAWGPTGEINEQFFGPGTRLTVL.

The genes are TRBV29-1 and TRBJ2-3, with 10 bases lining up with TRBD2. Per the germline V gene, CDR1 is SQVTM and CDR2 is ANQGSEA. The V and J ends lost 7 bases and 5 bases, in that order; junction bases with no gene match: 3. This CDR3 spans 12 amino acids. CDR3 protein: CSASGGGDTQYF. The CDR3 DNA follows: TGCAGCGCTAGCGGGGGCGGAGATACGCAGTATTTT.

The CDR3, as DNA: TGTGCCAGCAGCGCGGGGGAGTGGACTGAAGCTTTCTTT. It encodes CASSAGEWTEAFF. The genes are TRBV9 and TRBJ1-1; perhaps TRBD1 as D (5 bases). The V end was cut by 3 bases, the J end by 5 bases, with 11 bases between. Looked up from germline, CDR1 is SGDLS and CDR2 is YYNGEE. There are 13 residues in the CDR3.

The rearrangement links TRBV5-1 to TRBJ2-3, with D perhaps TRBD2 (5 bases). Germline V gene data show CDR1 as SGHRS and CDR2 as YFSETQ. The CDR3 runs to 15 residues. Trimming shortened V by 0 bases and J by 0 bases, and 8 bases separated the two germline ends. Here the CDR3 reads CASSLGLLSTDTQYF. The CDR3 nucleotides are TGCGCCAGCAGCTTGGGACTACTAAGCACAGATACGCAGTATTTT.

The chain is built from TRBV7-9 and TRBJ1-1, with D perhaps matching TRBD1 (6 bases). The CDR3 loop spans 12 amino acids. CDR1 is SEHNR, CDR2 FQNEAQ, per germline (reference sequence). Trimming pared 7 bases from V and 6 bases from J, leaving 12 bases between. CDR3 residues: CASTIRTAEAFF. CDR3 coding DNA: TGTGCCAGCACCATACGGACAGCTGAAGCTTTCTTT.

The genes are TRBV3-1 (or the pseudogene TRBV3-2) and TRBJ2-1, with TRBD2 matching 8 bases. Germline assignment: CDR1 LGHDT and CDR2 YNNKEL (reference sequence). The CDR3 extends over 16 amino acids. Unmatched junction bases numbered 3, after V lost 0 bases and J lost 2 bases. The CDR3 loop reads CASSQDTSGPYNEQFF. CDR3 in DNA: TGTGCCAGCAGCCAAGATACTAGCGGACCCTACAATGAGCAGTTCTTC.

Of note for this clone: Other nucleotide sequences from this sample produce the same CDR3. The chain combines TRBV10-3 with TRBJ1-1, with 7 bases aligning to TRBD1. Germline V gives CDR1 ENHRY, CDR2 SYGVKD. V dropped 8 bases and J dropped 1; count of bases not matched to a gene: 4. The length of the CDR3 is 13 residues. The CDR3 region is CAISRGGNTEAFF. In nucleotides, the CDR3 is TGTGCCATCTCCAGGGGGGGGAACACTGAAGCTTTCTTT.

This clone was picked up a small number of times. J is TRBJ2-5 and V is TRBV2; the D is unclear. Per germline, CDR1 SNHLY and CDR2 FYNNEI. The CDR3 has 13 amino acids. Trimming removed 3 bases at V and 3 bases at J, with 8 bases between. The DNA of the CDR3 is TGTGCCAGCAGTGATTATTTCGAAGAGACCCAGTACTTC. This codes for CASSDYFEETQYF.

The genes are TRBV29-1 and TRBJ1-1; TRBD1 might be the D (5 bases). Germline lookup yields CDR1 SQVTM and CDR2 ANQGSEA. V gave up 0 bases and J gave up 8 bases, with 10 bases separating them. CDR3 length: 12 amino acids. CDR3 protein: CSVEDRGIEAFF. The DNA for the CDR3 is TGCAGCGTTGAAGATCGGGGCATAGAAGCTTTCTTT. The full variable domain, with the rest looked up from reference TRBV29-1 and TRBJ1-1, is SAVISQKPSRDICQRGTSLTIQCQVDSQVTMMFWYRQQPGQSLTLIATANQGSEATYESGFVIDKFPISRPNLTFSTLTVSNMSPEDSSIYLCSVEDRGIEAFFGQGTRLTVV.

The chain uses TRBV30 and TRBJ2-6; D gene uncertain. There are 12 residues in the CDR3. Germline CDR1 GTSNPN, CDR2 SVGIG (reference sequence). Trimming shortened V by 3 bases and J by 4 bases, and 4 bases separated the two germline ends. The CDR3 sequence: CAWSPGANVLTF. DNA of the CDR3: TGTGCCTGGAGCCCCGGGGCCAACGTCCTGACTTTC. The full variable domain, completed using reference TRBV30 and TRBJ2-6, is SQTIHQWPATLVQPVGSPLSLECTVEGTSNPNLYWYRQAAGRGLQLLFYSVGIGQISSEVPQNLSASRPQDRQFILSSKKLLLSDSGFYLCAWSPGANVLTFGAGSRLTVL.

DNA for the CDR3: TGCGCCAGCAGCCAGGGTTACACCGGGGAGCTGTTTTTT. Amino acid sequence: CASSQGYTGELFF. The chain couples TRBV4-1 to TRBJ2-2; D gene unclear. Germline loops: CDR1 MGHRA, CDR2 YSYEKL. The CDR3 spans 13 residues. V lost 3 bases to trimming and J lost 3 bases, with 5 bases between them.

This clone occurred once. The CDR3 DNA is TGTGCCTGCCAGACAGCTCCCTACAATGAGCAGTTCTTC. The encoded protein is CACQTAPYNEQFF. The chain is built from TRBV28 and TRBJ2-1; D may be TRBD1 (5 bases). Germline V gene data show CDR1 as MDHEN and CDR2 as SYDVKM. V lost 11 bases and J 2 bases, leaving 13 bases between the germline ends. The CDR3 has 13 amino acids. Using reference TRBV28 and TRBJ2-1 for the parts outside the CDR3, the full variable domain is DVKVTQSSRYLVKRTGEKVFLECVQDMDHENMFWYRQDPGLGLRLIYFSYDVKMKEKGDIPEGYSVSREKKERFSLILESASTNQTSMYLCACQTAPYNEQFFGPGTRLTVL.

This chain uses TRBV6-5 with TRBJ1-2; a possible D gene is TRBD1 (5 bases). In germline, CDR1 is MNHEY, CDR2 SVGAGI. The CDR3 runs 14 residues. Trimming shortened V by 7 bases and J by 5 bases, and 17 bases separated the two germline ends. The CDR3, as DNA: TGTGCCAGCAACACGGGGGGGGACTTTTATGGCTACACCTTC. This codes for CASNTGGDFYGYTF.

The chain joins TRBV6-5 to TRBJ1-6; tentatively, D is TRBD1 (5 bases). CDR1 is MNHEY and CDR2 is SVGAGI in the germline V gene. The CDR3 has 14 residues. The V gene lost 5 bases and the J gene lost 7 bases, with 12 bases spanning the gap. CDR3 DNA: TGTGCCAGCAGTCCAGCAGGGCGGAATTCACCCCTCCACTTT. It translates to CASSPAGRNSPLHF.

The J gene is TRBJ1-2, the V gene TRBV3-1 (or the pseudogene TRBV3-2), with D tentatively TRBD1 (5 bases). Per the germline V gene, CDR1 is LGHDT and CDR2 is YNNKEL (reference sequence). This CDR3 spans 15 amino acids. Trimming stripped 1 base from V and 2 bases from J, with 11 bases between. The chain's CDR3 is CASSQVKGKNYGYTF. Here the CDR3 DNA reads TGTGCCAGCAGCCAAGTTAAGGGGAAGAACTATGGCTACACCTTC.

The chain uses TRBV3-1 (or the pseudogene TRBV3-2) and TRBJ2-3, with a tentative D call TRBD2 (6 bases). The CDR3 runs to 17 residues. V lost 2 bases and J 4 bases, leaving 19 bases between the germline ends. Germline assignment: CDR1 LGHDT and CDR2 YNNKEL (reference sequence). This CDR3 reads CASSQRWLASRPDTQYF. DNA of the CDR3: TGTGCCAGCAGCCAAAGATGGCTAGCGAGTCGCCCAGATACGCAGTATTTT.

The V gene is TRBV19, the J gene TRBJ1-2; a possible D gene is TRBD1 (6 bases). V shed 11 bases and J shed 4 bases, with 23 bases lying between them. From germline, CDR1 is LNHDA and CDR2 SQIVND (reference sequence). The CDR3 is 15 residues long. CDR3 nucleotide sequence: TGTGCCGTCCGGGACTCCCGAGGGGGAGCCTATGGCTACACCTTC. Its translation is CAVRDSRGGAYGYTF.

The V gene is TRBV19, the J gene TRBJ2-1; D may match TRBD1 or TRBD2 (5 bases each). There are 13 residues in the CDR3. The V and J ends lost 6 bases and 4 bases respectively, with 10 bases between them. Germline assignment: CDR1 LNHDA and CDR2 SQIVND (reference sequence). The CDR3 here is CASSGTAYNEQFF. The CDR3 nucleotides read TGTGCCAGTAGCGGGACGGCATACAATGAGCAGTTCTTC.

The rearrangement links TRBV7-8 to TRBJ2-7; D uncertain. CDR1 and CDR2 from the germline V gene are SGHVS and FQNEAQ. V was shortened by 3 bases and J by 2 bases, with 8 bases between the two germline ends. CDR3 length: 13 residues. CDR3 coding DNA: TGTGCCAGCAGCTTTACGTCCGCCTACGAGCAGTACTTC. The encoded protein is CASSFTSAYEQYF.

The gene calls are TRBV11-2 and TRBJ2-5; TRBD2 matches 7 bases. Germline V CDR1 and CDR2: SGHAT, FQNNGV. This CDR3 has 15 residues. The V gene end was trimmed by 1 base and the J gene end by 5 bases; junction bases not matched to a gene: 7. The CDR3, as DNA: TGTGCCAGCAGCTTAGCGGGGAGGGCCCGTGAGACCCAGTACTTC. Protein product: CASSLAGRARETQYF. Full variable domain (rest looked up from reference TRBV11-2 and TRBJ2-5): EAGVAQSPRYKIIEKRQSVAFWCNPISGHATLYWYQQILGQGPKLLIQFQNNGVVDDSQLPKDRFSAERLKGVDSTLKIQPAKLEDSAVYLCASSLAGRARETQYFGPGTRLLVL.

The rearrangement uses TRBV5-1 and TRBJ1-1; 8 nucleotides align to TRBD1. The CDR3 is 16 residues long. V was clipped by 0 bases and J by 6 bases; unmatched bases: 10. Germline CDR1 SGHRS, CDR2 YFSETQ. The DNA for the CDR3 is TGCGCCAGCAGCTTGGGGGACAGGCCGCTCGTCTCTGAAGCTTTCTTT. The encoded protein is CASSLGDRPLVSEAFF.